These 26 T cell receptor beta chains share one sample of origin, sequenced in a study of chemoradiotherapy in HPV16-positive cancers. Data came from immunoSEQ multiplex PCR; TCRdb stores just in-frame clones and leaves some out. The data hold thousands of clones, with 81% observed a single time. The material was tumor tissue, obtained from a patient who underwent chemoradiotherapy. All receptors derive from a human donor with HPV-associated anogenital cancer.

The J gene is TRBJ2-2, the V gene TRBV28; 7 bases line up with TRBD2. J lost 3 bases, V lost 4 bases, and 8 bases had no gene match. Germline V CDR1 and CDR2: MDHEN, SYDVKM. This CDR3 is built from 16 residues. The CDR3 DNA sequence: TGTGCCAGCAGTTCCCTAGCGGTTCGGGACACCGGGGAGCTGTTTTTT. Protein: CASSSLAVRDTGELFF.

V gene TRBV2 combines with J gene TRBJ2-7; weak D call: TRBD1 (6 bases). This CDR3 region has 13 residues. V dropped 10 bases and J dropped 2 bases, with 15 bases sitting between them. CDR1 and CDR2 from the germline V gene are SNHLY and FYNNEI. The CDR3 is CAIGTPGPYEQYF. CDR3 sequence (DNA): TGTGCCATAGGGACACCGGGACCCTACGAGCAGTACTTC.

The rearrangement joins TRBV6-5 to TRBJ1-2; TRBD1 agrees at 10 bases. CDR1 and CDR2 from the germline V gene are MNHEY and SVGAGI. CDR3 length: 14 residues. V trimming: 5 bases; J trimming: 8 bases; junction bases outside the gene matches: 8. The CDR3 coding sequence is TGTGCCAGCAGTCGCTCCGGGACAGGGGAAGGCTACACCTTC. Encoded protein: CASSRSGTGEGYTF.

The sample holds one count of this clone. The chain is built from TRBV19 and TRBJ1-1; TRBD1 might be the D (6 bases). Trimming removed 7 bases at V and 11 bases at J, with 17 bases between. The CDR3 contains 12 residues. Per the germline V gene, CDR1 is LNHDA and CDR2 is SQIVND (reference sequence). The CDR3: CASNTGAVNAFF. As DNA, the CDR3 is TGTGCCAGTAACACGGGGGCGGTAAATGCTTTCTTT.

This chain uses TRBV30 with TRBJ2-1; 11 bases fit TRBD2. This CDR3 is 14 amino acids long. Per germline, CDR1 GTSNPN and CDR2 SVGIG (reference sequence). V lost 8 bases, J lost 8 bases, and 11 bases stayed unmatched. The CDR3 bases are TGTGCCGTAACAAGGCTAGCGGGGGGCGATGAGCAGTTCTTC. Its translation is CAVTRLAGGDEQFF.

The chain couples TRBV9 to TRBJ2-4; D possibly uses TRBD1 or TRBD2 (5 bases each). CDR3 length: 14 residues. V was trimmed by 4 bases and J by 5 bases, leaving 13 bases between them. CDR1 SGDLS and CDR2 YYNGEE come from the germline V gene. CDR3 DNA sequence: TGTGCCAGCAGCAGACCCGGGGCGGAAAACATTCAGTACTTC. Its translation: CASSRPGAENIQYF.

This sequence joins TRBV6-1 and TRBJ2-5, with 10 positions matching TRBD2. The CDR3 runs to 15 residues. With V trimmed by 5 bases and J by 0 bases, 3 bases remained unmatched. The germline V gene has CDR1 MNHNS and CDR2 SASEGT. The CDR3 loop reads CASSKLAGNQETQYF. The CDR3 DNA follows: TGTGCCAGCAGTAAACTAGCGGGGAACCAAGAGACCCAGTACTTC.

The V call is TRBV30, the J call TRBJ1-6; D is possibly TRBD1 (6 bases). Between the trimmed V and J ends, which lost 4 bases and 8 bases, there was a span of 12 bases. CDR1 and CDR2 from the germline V gene are GTSNPN and SVGIG (reference sequence). CDR3 length: 13 residues. The CDR3 loop is CAWMWGRDSPLHF. The DNA of the CDR3 is TGTGCCTGGATGTGGGGGCGCGATTCACCCCTCCACTTT.

The CDR3 region has the DNA TGTGCCAGCAGCTTAAGGGGGGCCCACAATGAGCAGTTCTTC. As protein: CASSLRGAHNEQFF. The rearrangement uses TRBV5-6 and TRBJ2-1; tentatively, D is TRBD1 or TRBD2 (6 bases each). V was pared by 2 bases and J by 5 bases, with 11 bases between. CDR3 size: 14 residues. Germline V CDR1 and CDR2: SGHDT, YYEEEE.

This chain connects TRBV5-5 to TRBJ2-2, with 12 bases matching TRBD2. Germline CDR1 and CDR2: SGHKS and YYEKEE (reference sequence). Trimming removed 4 bases from V and 1 base from J; junction bases left unmatched: 5. CDR3 length: 17 residues. DNA for the CDR3: TGTGCCAGCAGCAGGACTAGCGGGACCCTGAACACCGGGGAGCTGTTTTTT. This encodes CASSRTSGTLNTGELFF. Full variable domain (rest looked up from reference TRBV5-5 and TRBJ2-2): DAGVTQSPTHLIKTRGQQVTLRCSPISGHKSVSWYQQVLGQGPQFIFQYYEKEERGRGNFPDRFSARQFPNYSSELNVNALLLGDSALYLCASSRTSGTLNTGELFFGEGSRLTVL.

The chain has TRBV30 and TRBJ1-5; D remains ambiguous. Germline V gene data show CDR1 as GTSNPN and CDR2 as SVGIG (reference sequence). V lost 0 bases and J lost 13, with 13 bases in between. The CDR3 covers 12 residues. The CDR3 DNA reads as TGTGCCTGGAGTGTAGGCCCCACCCAGCAGCATTTT. Translated, it gives CAWSVGPTQQHF.

The chain combines TRBV7-8 with TRBJ2-1, with 8 bases matching TRBD2. With V trimmed by 0 bases and J by 0 bases, 7 bases remained unmatched. This CDR3 comprises 18 residues. Germline CDR1 reads SGHVS; CDR2 reads FQNEAQ. CDR3 nucleotide sequence: TGTGCCAGCAGCTTAGCGGCAAGGACTAGCCCCTCCTACAATGAGCAGTTCTTC. Translation gives CASSLAARTSPSYNEQFF.

This chain connects TRBV7-8 to TRBJ2-1; 14 bases match TRBD2. Trimming removed 4 bases from V and 10 bases from J; junction bases left unmatched: 15. The CDR3 spans 18 residues. Germline CDR1 and CDR2: SGHVS and FQNEAQ. The CDR3 sequence is CASSSQFRTSGGFREQFF. The CDR3 bases are TGTGCCAGCAGCTCACAATTTAGGACTAGCGGGGGGTTCAGGGAGCAGTTCTTC. The full variable domain, completed using reference TRBV7-8 and TRBJ2-1, is GAGVSQSPRYKVAKRGQDVALRCDPISGHVSLFWYQQALGQGPEFLTYFQNEAQLDKSGLPSDRFFAERPEGSVSTLKIQRTQQEDSAVYLCASSSQFRTSGGFREQFFGPGTRLTVL.

This chain joins TRBV19 and TRBJ1-2; D may be TRBD1 (5 bases). This CDR3 is 13 amino acids long. Germline V lookup: CDR1 LNHDA, CDR2 SQIVND (reference sequence). The V end was cut by 5 bases, the J end by 4 bases, with 11 bases between. CDR3 residues: CASSDVGVYGYTF. DNA for the CDR3: TGTGCCAGTAGTGATGTAGGGGTCTATGGCTACACCTTC.

The chain recombines TRBV7-2 with TRBJ1-1; TRBD1 is a possible D gene (6 bases). The CDR3 consists of 16 residues. Trimming removed 1 base from V and 4 bases from J, with 16 bases in between. CDR1 is SGHTA and CDR2 is FQGNSA in the germline V gene. The CDR3 DNA sequence: TGTGCCAGCAGCTTAGGGGCAGGGGCGGGTGGCACTGAAGCTTTCTTT. Residues: CASSLGAGAGGTEAFF.

A few counts support this clone. This rearrangement joins TRBV7-9 to TRBJ2-5; D ambiguous. Germline loops: CDR1 SEHNR, CDR2 FQNEAQ (reference sequence). This CDR3 spans 12 amino acids. Trimming removed 3 bases at V and 6 bases at J, with 8 bases between. The CDR3 DNA sequence: TGTGCCAGCAGCTTCTCCAGCAAGACCCAGTACTTC. As protein: CASSFSSKTQYF.

This clone was seen a handful of times. The J gene is TRBJ1-6, the V gene TRBV19; 8 nucleotides match TRBD1. The trim removed 10 bases at V and 12 bases at J, leaving 8 bases unmatched. This CDR3 has 12 residues. The germline gives CDR1 LNHDA, CDR2 SQIVND (reference sequence). CDR3 region: CATRQGWGPLHF. The CDR3 DNA reads as TGTGCCACCCGACAGGGGTGGGGACCCCTCCACTTT.

The V gene is TRBV11-2, the J gene TRBJ2-1, with 9 bases aligning to TRBD2. V was pared by 5 bases and J by 5 bases, with 7 bases of the junction left unmatched. Germline CDR1 SGHAT, CDR2 FQNNGV. This CDR3 contains 15 residues. CDR3 bases: TGTGCCAGCAGCCCCGATCTAGCGGGGAACAATGAGCAGTTCTTC. It yields the protein CASSPDLAGNNEQFF.

This clone was counted a few times. V is TRBV19 and J is TRBJ1-5, with TRBD1 matching 7 bases. V lost 6 bases to trimming and J lost 5 bases; unmatched junction nucleotides: 13. CDR1 and CDR2 from the germline V gene are LNHDA and SQIVND (reference sequence). The CDR3 extends over 16 amino acids. The CDR3 reads CASSGSGGVGDQPQHF. The CDR3 nucleotides read TGTGCCAGTAGCGGGTCAGGGGGAGTAGGGGATCAGCCCCAGCATTTT. Using reference TRBV19 and TRBJ1-5 for the parts outside the CDR3, the full variable domain is DGGITQSPKYLFRKEGQNVTLSCEQNLNHDAMYWYRQDPGQGLRLIYYSQIVNDFQKGDIAEGYSVSREKKESFPLTVTSAQKNPTAFYLCASSGSGGVGDQPQHFGDGTRLSIL.

The chain carries TRBV27 and TRBJ2-1; 8 bases fit TRBD1. V shed 2 bases and J 9 bases; nucleotides not matched to a gene: 12. Germline lookup yields CDR1 MNHEY and CDR2 SMNVEV (reference sequence). The CDR3 totals 16 residues. The CDR3 DNA follows: TGTGCCAGCAGTTTAAGCTCGGACAGGGTGGTGGGTGAGCAGTTCTTC. This translates into CASSLSSDRVVGEQFF.

The rearrangement links TRBV6-6 to TRBJ2-2; D remains ambiguous. CDR3 length equals 10 residues. CDR1 is MNHNY and CDR2 is SVGAGI in the germline V gene (reference sequence). The V end was cut by 10 bases, the J end by 8 bases, with 8 bases between. Here the CDR3 reads CATRRGELFF. Written as DNA, the CDR3 is TGTGCCACCCGTCGGGGGGAGCTGTTTTTT.

The chain couples TRBV7-2 to TRBJ2-2; D is possibly TRBD2 (5 bases). The germline V gene has CDR1 SGHTA and CDR2 FQGNSA. The V gene lost 5 bases and the J gene lost 2 bases, with 12 bases spanning the gap. This CDR3 comprises 15 residues. The CDR3 DNA sequence: TGTGCCAGCAGCCCTGGACTGTCAAACACCGGGGAGCTGTTTTTT. Protein product: CASSPGLSNTGELFF.

The gene calls are TRBV5-5 and TRBJ2-1; TRBD2 is a possible D gene (6 bases). The germline V gene has CDR1 SGHKS and CDR2 YYEKEE (reference sequence). The CDR3 contains 13 residues. With 5 bases removed from V and 6 bases from J, the gap between germline ends came to 12 bases. As DNA, the CDR3 is TGTGCCAGCAGGGTGGGGGGAACCAATGAGCAGTTCTTC. It specifies CASRVGGTNEQFF.

This clone appeared a single time. This chain uses TRBV5-1 with TRBJ2-5; TRBD2 matches 8 bases. The junction had 6 bases not matched to a gene; V was cut back by 0 bases and J by 2 bases. The germline gives CDR1 SGHRS, CDR2 YFSETQ. The CDR3 spans 16 residues. The CDR3 coding sequence is TGCGCCAGCAGCTTGGGACTAGCGTTAGGGCAAGAGACCCAGTACTTC. Its translation is CASSLGLALGQETQYF.

This chain uses TRBV6-1 with TRBJ1-5; D remains ambiguous. Trimming cost V 0 bases and J 3 bases, with 9 bases left between them. The CDR3 sequence is 15 residues long. CDR1 is MNHNS and CDR2 is SASEGT in the germline V gene. The CDR3 nucleotides read TGTGCCAGCAGTGAAGCAGGCGGGTACAATCAGCCCCAGCATTTT. Its protein is CASSEAGGYNQPQHF.

The CDR3 DNA reads as TGTGCCAGCAGTTTGTTTAGTGGAGGGGACTATGGCTACACCTTC. This gives the protein CASSLFSGGDYGYTF. This rearrangement joins TRBV27 to TRBJ1-2, with TRBD1 as a possible D gene (5 bases). CDR3 length: 15 residues. Trimming left V 3 bases short and J 3 bases short, with 14 bases between. Germline-derived CDR1 and CDR2 are MNHEY and SMNVEV (reference sequence).